This T cell receptor beta chain is from a study of T cells in Graves' hyperthyroidism and ophthalmopathy. A word on this clonotype: Its matching antigen is unknown.

Study results and limitations: Ophthalmopathy and stable hyperthyroidism were separated by a 13 V-J model.

Amplification yielded TCR beta CDR3 regions, with RNA transcripts as the source. In the first-round RT-PCR of the TCR CDR3, the HTBI primer set was used. TCRdb itself ran the multiplex PCR reads through MiXCR, one entry per CDR3 protein. The sample contains roughly 510,000 distinct CDR3 sequences, approximately 49% of which appear only once. Diagnosis rested on symptoms, serum thyroxine and TRAb, thyroid ultrasound, and orbital computed tomography. Germline CDR1 is SEHNR and CDR2 is FQNEAQ (reference sequence). The CDR3 has 16 amino acids. V gave up 5 bases and J gave up 1 base, with 14 bases separating them.

Sequencing used peripheral blood or thyroid tissue (not recorded which). The sequence came from an adult woman with Graves' disease, either hyperthyroidism or ophthalmopathy (not recorded which). The rearrangement joins TRBV7-9 to TRBJ2-2; no firm D call. The CDR3 DNA is TGTGCCAGCAGCAGCAGTGCGAGCGTGAACACCGGGGAGCTGTTTTTT. This gives the protein CASSSSASVNTGELFF.